The rows below give T cell receptor beta chains drawn from one sample of a study of chemoradiotherapy in HPV16-positive cancers. TCRdb's table, derived via immunoSEQ multiplex PCR, lists solely in-frame clones and lacks some. Seen here are fewer than 15,000 clones, 80% to 90% observed once, and the top ten hold approximately 3.5%. Sequencing used blood, obtained from a patient who underwent chemoradiotherapy. These receptors all come from a human donor with HPV-associated anogenital cancer. CDR3s include the opening cysteine and the closing phenylalanine or tryptophan. The D gene is left open where the match is weak. Some rows mark clone size as missing; the rest say once, few, many or name a class of expanded clone.

d_call: -; v_call: TRBV4-1; j_call: TRBJ1-4; clone_size: -; cdr3_nt: TGCGCCAGCAGCCACTGGGAGGGGGTTGGTAATGAAAAACTGTTTTTT; cdr3_aa: CASSHWEGVGNEKLFF
d_call: TRBD2; v_call: TRBV5-8; j_call: TRBJ2-1; clone_size: -; cdr3_nt: TGTGCCAGCAGCCACCGACTAGCGGGGGGGCCATACAATGAGCAGTTCTTC; cdr3_aa: CASSHRLAGGPYNEQFF
d_call: TRBD2; v_call: TRBV5-1; j_call: TRBJ2-2; clone_size: -; cdr3_nt: TGCGCCAGCAGCTTGGGGCCTAGCGGGACCGGGGAGCTGTTTTTT; cdr3_aa: CASSLGPSGTGELFF
d_call: -; v_call: TRBV27; j_call: TRBJ1-1; clone_size: once; cdr3_nt: TGTGCCAGCAGGGGGTCGGAGGTGGGCACTGAAGCTTTCTTT; cdr3_aa: CASRGSEVGTEAFF
d_call: TRBD1; v_call: TRBV5-4; j_call: TRBJ1-1; clone_size: -; cdr3_nt: TGTGCCAGCAGCTTGACAGGGGGCGGAAACACTGAAGCTTCCTTT; cdr3_aa: CASSLTGGGNTEASF
d_call: -; v_call: TRBV10-2; j_call: TRBJ1-1; clone_size: -; cdr3_nt: TGCGCCAGCAGTGGGGGAGGGGGAAGGACTGAAGCTTTCTTT; cdr3_aa: CASSGGGGRTEAFF
d_call: TRBD1; v_call: TRBV19; j_call: TRBJ1-5; clone_size: -; cdr3_nt: TGTGCCAGTAGTCCTAGACAGGGGGCGAGGATTGTTCAGCCCCAGCATTTT; cdr3_aa: CASSPRQGARIVQPQHF
d_call: -; v_call: TRBV14; j_call: TRBJ1-5; clone_size: -; cdr3_nt: TGTGCCAGCAGCTTGGGGACGTATCAGCCCCAGCATTTT; cdr3_aa: CASSLGTYQPQHF
d_call: -; v_call: TRBV7-9; j_call: TRBJ1-1; clone_size: -; cdr3_nt: TGTGCCAGCAGCTTCGCAGACACTGAAGCTTTCTTT; cdr3_aa: CASSFADTEAFF
d_call: -; v_call: TRBV7-9; j_call: TRBJ2-1; clone_size: -; cdr3_nt: TGTGCCAGCAGCTTAAATCGGGGCAGCTCATTAGGCTCTAATGAGCAGTTCTTC; cdr3_aa: CASSLNRGSSLGSNEQFF
d_call: TRBD2; v_call: TRBV18; j_call: TRBJ2-7; clone_size: -; cdr3_nt: TGTGCCAGCTCCCTCGGGGGGAGGTCCCTCGAGCAGTACTTC; cdr3_aa: CASSLGGRSLEQYF
d_call: TRBD2; v_call: TRBV5-1; j_call: TRBJ2-3; clone_size: -; cdr3_nt: TGCGCCAGCAGGCAAGCGGGAGCCCGCACAGATACGCAGTATTTT; cdr3_aa: CASRQAGARTDTQYF
d_call: -; v_call: TRBV10-3; j_call: TRBJ1-1; clone_size: -; cdr3_nt: TGTGCCATCAGTGTGACAGGGAACACTGAAGCTTTCTTT; cdr3_aa: CAISVTGNTEAFF
d_call: -; v_call: TRBV5-1; j_call: TRBJ2-5; clone_size: few; cdr3_nt: TGCGCCAGCAGCTTCTGGGGACAAGAGACCCAGTACTTC; cdr3_aa: CASSFWGQETQYF
d_call: -; v_call: TRBV19; j_call: TRBJ1-5; clone_size: -; cdr3_nt: TGTGCCAGTAGTAAGGGTTACAGCAATCAGCCCCAGCATTTT; cdr3_aa: CASSKGYSNQPQHF
d_call: TRBD1; v_call: TRBV6-1; j_call: TRBJ1-4; clone_size: -; cdr3_nt: TGTGCCAGCAGTCCCAGGACAGGCATCGTTGAAAAACTGTTTTTT; cdr3_aa: CASSPRTGIVEKLFF
d_call: TRBD1; v_call: TRBV4-2; j_call: TRBJ1-5; clone_size: -; cdr3_nt: TGTGCCAGCAGCCAAGAACAGGGGGCCCCCAATCAGCCCCAGCATTTT; cdr3_aa: CASSQEQGAPNQPQHF
d_call: -; v_call: TRBV13; j_call: TRBJ2-5; clone_size: -; cdr3_nt: TGTGCCAGCAGCTTACGAGGGCCAGAAAAGACCCAGTACTTC; cdr3_aa: CASSLRGPEKTQYF
d_call: TRBD2; v_call: TRBV9; j_call: TRBJ2-7; clone_size: -; cdr3_nt: TGTGCCAGCAGCACAGGACTAGCGGGAGACTACGAGCAGTACTTC; cdr3_aa: CASSTGLAGDYEQYF
d_call: -; v_call: TRBV10-3; j_call: TRBJ2-1; clone_size: -; cdr3_nt: TGTGCCATCAGTCCGACGGACCCATACAATGAGCAGTTCTTC; cdr3_aa: CAISPTDPYNEQFF
d_call: TRBD1; v_call: TRBV6-1; j_call: TRBJ2-7; clone_size: -; cdr3_nt: TGTGCCAGCAGTGAAGGGCAGGGGGCTATATACGAGCAGTACTTC; cdr3_aa: CASSEGQGAIYEQYF
d_call: -; v_call: TRBV30; j_call: TRBJ1-1; clone_size: -; cdr3_nt: TGTGCCTGCCGCGTCGGAGGGAGGTGGACTGAAGCTTTCTTT; cdr3_aa: CACRVGGRWTEAFF
d_call: -; v_call: TRBV7-9; j_call: TRBJ1-2; clone_size: -; cdr3_nt: TGTGCCAGCAGCTTAGACGGGCGTACCTATGGCTACACCTTC; cdr3_aa: CASSLDGRTYGYTF
d_call: -; v_call: TRBV4-1; j_call: TRBJ2-7; clone_size: -; cdr3_nt: TGCGCCAGCAGCCAACGACTCTTACTAAACCCCTACGAGCAGTACTTC; cdr3_aa: CASSQRLLLNPYEQYF
d_call: TRBD1; v_call: TRBV2; j_call: TRBJ1-5; clone_size: -; cdr3_nt: TGTGCCAGCACCCTATTTGGGACAGGGGGTCAGCCCCAGCATTTT; cdr3_aa: CASTLFGTGGQPQHF
d_call: -; v_call: TRBV2; j_call: TRBJ1-1; clone_size: -; cdr3_nt: TGTGCCACCCAGGAATACATGAACACTGAAGCTTTCTTT; cdr3_aa: CATQEYMNTEAFF
d_call: -; v_call: TRBV19; j_call: TRBJ2-1; clone_size: -; cdr3_nt: TGTGCCAGTAGTCCGAGTCGAAGCTCCTACAATGAGCAGTTCTTC; cdr3_aa: CASSPSRSSYNEQFF
d_call: -; v_call: TRBV6-1; j_call: TRBJ2-7; clone_size: -; cdr3_nt: TGTGCCAGCAGTGAAGGCCCAGGGGCCTACTACGAGCAGTACTTC; cdr3_aa: CASSEGPGAYYEQYF
d_call: TRBD2; v_call: TRBV9; j_call: TRBJ2-3; clone_size: -; cdr3_nt: TGTGCCAGCAGCGTATTAGCGGGGGGGCGTTCAGATACGCAGTATTTT; cdr3_aa: CASSVLAGGRSDTQYF
d_call: TRBD1; v_call: TRBV4-1; j_call: TRBJ1-2; clone_size: -; cdr3_nt: TGCGCCAGCAGCCAAGACTCATTTAGGACGGGCGCCGGGACAGGGCTCTATGGCCACACCTTC; cdr3_aa: CASSQDSFRTGAGTGLYGHTF
d_call: TRBD2; v_call: TRBV19; j_call: TRBJ2-4; clone_size: once; cdr3_nt: TGTGCCACCGCGTCACTAGCGGGAGGGCCTATGGCCAAAAACATTCAGTACTTC; cdr3_aa: CATASLAGGPMAKNIQYF
d_call: -; v_call: TRBV28; j_call: TRBJ1-5; clone_size: once; cdr3_nt: TGTGCCAGCAGTTTACAGGCCAACAATCAGCCCCAGCATTTT; cdr3_aa: CASSLQANNQPQHF
d_call: TRBD1; v_call: TRBV9; j_call: TRBJ1-1; clone_size: -; cdr3_nt: TGTGCCAGCAGCCCTCAACCCGGGACAGGGAGTGAAGCTTTCTTT; cdr3_aa: CASSPQPGTGSEAFF
d_call: -; v_call: TRBV29-1; j_call: TRBJ1-2; clone_size: -; cdr3_nt: TGCAGCGTTGACCGGGGAGCTAACTATGGCTACACCTTC; cdr3_aa: CSVDRGANYGYTF
d_call: TRBD2; v_call: TRBV5-8; j_call: TRBJ2-7; clone_size: -; cdr3_nt: TGTGCCAGCAGCCCCTCGGAGGGACTAGCGCACGAGCAGTACTTC; cdr3_aa: CASSPSEGLAHEQYF
d_call: -; v_call: TRBV11-2; j_call: TRBJ2-5; clone_size: -; cdr3_nt: TGTGCCAGCAGCTTGGATGTGGAGACCCAGTACTTC; cdr3_aa: CASSLDVETQYF
d_call: TRBD1; v_call: TRBV7-6; j_call: TRBJ1-1; clone_size: -; cdr3_nt: TGTGCCAGCAGCTCTCCGACAGGGGGGTACACTGAAGCTTTCTTT; cdr3_aa: CASSSPTGGYTEAFF
d_call: -; v_call: TRBV30; j_call: TRBJ1-6; clone_size: -; cdr3_nt: TGTGCCGGCACAGGGAATTATAATTCACCCCTCCACTTT; cdr3_aa: CAGTGNYNSPLHF
d_call: TRBD1; v_call: TRBV27; j_call: TRBJ1-2; clone_size: -; cdr3_nt: TGTGCCAGCAGTTTAGACAGGGCCTATGGCTACACCTTC; cdr3_aa: CASSLDRAYGYTF
d_call: -; v_call: TRBV20-1; j_call: TRBJ2-5; clone_size: once; cdr3_nt: TGCAGTGCTCCACCGGAGACCCAGTACTTC; cdr3_aa: CSAPPETQYF
d_call: TRBD2; v_call: TRBV7-2; j_call: TRBJ2-1; clone_size: -; cdr3_nt: TGTGCCAGCAGCTTTAAGGGAGGGCTTTACAATGAGCAGTTCTTC; cdr3_aa: CASSFKGGLYNEQFF
d_call: -; v_call: TRBV7-9; j_call: TRBJ2-1; clone_size: -; cdr3_nt: TGTGCCAGCAGCACGGCCGGTTATGATGAGCAGTTCTTC; cdr3_aa: CASSTAGYDEQFF
d_call: -; v_call: TRBV6-5; j_call: TRBJ1-5; clone_size: -; cdr3_nt: TGTGCCAGCAGCTTGAGGGGGAACGATCAGCCCCAGCATTTT; cdr3_aa: CASSLRGNDQPQHF
d_call: -; v_call: TRBV7-2; j_call: TRBJ1-5; clone_size: -; cdr3_nt: TGTGCCAGCAGCTTAGATATACAGGGTCAGCCCCAGCATTTT; cdr3_aa: CASSLDIQGQPQHF
d_call: TRBD1; v_call: TRBV6-5; j_call: TRBJ1-2; clone_size: -; cdr3_nt: TGTGCCAGCAGTTACTCGTTCCAGGGGGCAGGCTATGGCTACACCTTC; cdr3_aa: CASSYSFQGAGYGYTF
d_call: -; v_call: TRBV19; j_call: TRBJ1-2; clone_size: -; cdr3_nt: TGTGCCAGTAGAAATACTGGGGGGGTCCATGGCTACACCTTC; cdr3_aa: CASRNTGGVHGYTF
d_call: -; v_call: TRBV6-5; j_call: TRBJ2-3; clone_size: -; cdr3_nt: TGTGCCAGCAGTTTAGGACCCTTACTGGATACGCAGTATTTT; cdr3_aa: CASSLGPLLDTQYF
d_call: -; v_call: TRBV10-3; j_call: TRBJ2-7; clone_size: -; cdr3_nt: TGTGCCATCAGCCCGGGGGACGAGCAGTACTTC; cdr3_aa: CAISPGDEQYF
d_call: TRBD2; v_call: TRBV5-6; j_call: TRBJ2-1; clone_size: once; cdr3_nt: TGTGCCAGCAGCCCTACAGGCGGGAGGGCCAATAATGAGCAGTTCTTC; cdr3_aa: CASSPTGGRANNEQFF
d_call: -; v_call: TRBV29-1; j_call: TRBJ2-5; clone_size: -; cdr3_nt: TGCAGCGTTGATCCGACAGGAGATAAGACCCAGTACTTC; cdr3_aa: CSVDPTGDKTQYF